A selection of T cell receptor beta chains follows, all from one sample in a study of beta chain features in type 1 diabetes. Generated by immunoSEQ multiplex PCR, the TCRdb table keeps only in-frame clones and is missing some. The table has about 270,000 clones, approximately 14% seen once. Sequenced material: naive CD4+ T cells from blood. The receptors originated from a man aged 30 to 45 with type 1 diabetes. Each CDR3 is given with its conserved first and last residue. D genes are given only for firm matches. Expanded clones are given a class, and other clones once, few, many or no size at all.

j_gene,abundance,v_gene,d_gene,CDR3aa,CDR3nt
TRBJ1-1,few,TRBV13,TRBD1,CASSLGQTNTEAFF,TGTGCCAGCAGCTTGGGACAGACGAACACTGAAGCTTTCTTT
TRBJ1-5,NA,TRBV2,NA,CASSGSISNQPQHF,TGTGCCAGCAGTGGGAGTATTAGCAATCAGCCCCAGCATTTT
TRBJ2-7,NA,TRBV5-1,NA,CASSLISSYQGSYEQYF,TGCGCCAGCAGCTTGATCTCCTCATATCAGGGAAGCTACGAGCAGTACTTC
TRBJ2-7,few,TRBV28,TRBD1,CASSTDRGLVYEQYF,TGTGCCAGCAGTACCGACAGGGGTTTGGTTTACGAGCAGTACTTC
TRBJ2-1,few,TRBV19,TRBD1,CASSADRGSYNEQFF,TGTGCCAGTAGTGCCGACAGGGGTTCCTACAATGAGCAGTTCTTC
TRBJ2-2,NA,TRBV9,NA,CASGGYNTGELFF,TGTGCCAGCGGGGGGTATAACACCGGGGAGCTGTTTTTT
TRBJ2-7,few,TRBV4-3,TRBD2,CASSQVRGAGSSYEQYF,TGCGCCAGCAGCCAAGTTCGAGGAGCGGGGTCTTCCTACGAGCAGTACTTC
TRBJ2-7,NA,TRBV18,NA,CASSPGEGSYEQYF,TGTGCCAGCTCACCAGGCGAGGGCTCCTACGAGCAGTACTTC
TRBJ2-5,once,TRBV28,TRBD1,CASSPRQGRGETQYF,TGTGCCAGCAGCCCGCGACAGGGTAGGGGAGAGACCCAGTACTTC
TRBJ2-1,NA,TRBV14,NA,CASSQSSSYNEQFF,TGTGCCAGCAGCCAGTCTAGCTCCTACAATGAGCAGTTCTTC
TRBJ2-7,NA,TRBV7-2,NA,CASSLGAVTYEQYF,TGTGCCAGCAGCTTAGGGGCAGTTACCTACGAGCAGTACTTC
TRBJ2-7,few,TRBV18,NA,CASSPSRDYEQYF,TGTGCCAGCTCACCATCCAGGGACTACGAGCAGTACTTC
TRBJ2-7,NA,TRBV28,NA,CASTLDSRGYEQYF,TGTGCCAGCACCCTGGACAGTAGGGGCTACGAGCAGTACTTC
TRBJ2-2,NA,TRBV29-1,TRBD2,CSAGEGRAFDGELFF,TGCAGCGCCGGAGAGGGGAGGGCCTTTGACGGGGAGCTGTTTTTT
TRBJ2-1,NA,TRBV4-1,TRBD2,CASSPVGGSDEQFF,TGCGCCAGCAGCCCAGTGGGCGGGAGCGATGAGCAGTTCTTC
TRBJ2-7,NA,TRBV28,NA,CASTYSSEQYF,TGTGCCAGCACCTACTCCTCCGAGCAGTACTTC
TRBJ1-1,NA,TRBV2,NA,CASSPRGDTEAFF,TGTGCCAGCAGTCCCCGGGGGGACACTGAAGCTTTCTTT
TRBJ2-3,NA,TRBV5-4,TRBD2,CASSERLAGFSDTQYF,TGTGCCAGCAGCGAACGACTAGCGGGATTCTCAGATACGCAGTATTTT
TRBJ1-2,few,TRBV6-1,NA,CASIKNSGYTF,TGTGCCAGCATCAAAAACAGCGGCTACACCTTC
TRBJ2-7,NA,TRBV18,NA,CASSGAVRPHEQYF,TGTGCCAGCTCTGGGGCCGTTAGACCGCACGAGCAGTACTTC
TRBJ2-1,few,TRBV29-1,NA,CSVTSTEQFF,TGCAGCGTTACATCCACTGAGCAGTTCTTC
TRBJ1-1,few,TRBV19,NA,CASSNTGYDTEAFF,TGTGCCAGTAGTAACACAGGGTACGACACTGAAGCTTTCTTT